The next 9 T cell receptor beta chains were all read from a single sample in a study of neoadjuvant nivolumab and ipilimumab in lung cancer. Assay: immunoSEQ multiplex PCR; the TCRdb copy retains only in-frame clones and omits some. Found here are tens of thousands of clones, around 80% of them singletons; the top ten hold approximately 5.1%. Specimen: tumor tissue, collected after neoadjuvant nivolumab, alone or with ipilimumab, at or shortly before surgery. Receptors originate from an adult with non-small cell lung cancer.

This chain joins TRBV9 and TRBJ1-1; D gene ambiguous. The CDR3 runs to 15 residues. Germline CDR1 SGDLS, CDR2 YYNGEE. The V end was cut by 0 bases, the J end by 7 bases, with 16 bases between. Here the CDR3 reads CASSVAPDSKHEAFF. In DNA form, the CDR3 reads TGTGCCAGCAGCGTAGCTCCCGATTCAAAGCATGAAGCTTTCTTT.

The gene calls are TRBV30 and TRBJ1-1; TRBD1 might be the D (5 bases). The CDR3 is made up of 15 amino acids. V lost 5 bases and J lost 11, with 27 bases in between. Germline V gene sequence: CDR1 GTSNPN, CDR2 SVGIG (reference sequence). The CDR3 coding sequence is TGTGCCTGGGGACTCCGGGGGTTCGGGTACAGGCGGGCTTTCTTT. This sequence encodes CAWGLRGFGYRRAFF.

The chain recombines TRBV27 with TRBJ1-2; D not resolved. The V end lost 10 bases, the J end lost 2 bases, and 11 bases lay between the germline ends. CDR3 length: 12 amino acids. Germline loops: CDR1 MNHEY, CDR2 SMNVEV (reference sequence). CDR3 protein: CAIAGTNYGYTF. Here the CDR3 DNA reads TGTGCCATTGCGGGTACGAACTATGGCTACACCTTC.

CDR3 sequence reads: CASSYSAGGFSYEQYF. The CDR3, as DNA: TGTGCCAGCAGTTACTCAGCAGGGGGCTTCTCCTACGAGCAGTACTTC. This chain links TRBV6-5 with TRBJ2-7; 8 nucleotides align to TRBD1. This CDR3 is 16 amino acids long. J gave up 0 bases and V 0 bases, and 4 bases lay outside the gene matches. Per germline, CDR1 MNHEY and CDR2 SVGAGI.

The chain carries TRBV4-3 and TRBJ2-2; 11 positions match TRBD2. The CDR3 has 17 residues. The J segment lost 7 bases and the V segment lost 4 bases, leaving 11 bases of the junction unmatched. The V gene's germline CDR1 is LGHNA and CDR2 YSLEER. The CDR3 here is CASSLQELAGVGGELFF. CDR3 sequence (DNA): TGCGCCAGCAGCCTCCAGGAACTAGCGGGAGTGGGCGGGGAGCTGTTTTTT.

The chain is built from TRBV27 and TRBJ1-2; TRBD1 aligns across 9 bases. V gave up 4 bases and J gave up 4 bases; unmatched junction bases: 7. CDR1 is MNHEY and CDR2 is SMNVEV in the germline V gene (reference sequence). This CDR3 has 15 amino acids. The CDR3 region is CASSSTGGAGYGYTF. The DNA for the CDR3 is TGTGCCAGCAGTTCAACAGGGGGCGCTGGCTATGGCTACACCTTC.

V and J are TRBV7-8 and TRBJ1-2, with D unclear. Looked up from germline, CDR1 is SGHVS and CDR2 is FQNEAQ. V lost 0 bases and J 2 bases, leaving 4 bases between the germline ends. The CDR3 sequence is 13 residues long. The CDR3 nucleotides read TGTGCCAGCAGCTTAGCCGGAAACTATGGCTACACCTTC. Translating gives CASSLAGNYGYTF.

The chain carries TRBV11-2 and TRBJ2-7; 8 bases map to TRBD1. The CDR3 is made up of 16 amino acids. With V trimmed by 5 bases and J by 0 bases, 9 bases remained unmatched. Germline V gene data show CDR1 as SGHAT and CDR2 as FQNNGV. CDR3 bases: TGTGCCAGCAGCATCAGCGACAGGGGAACCTCCTACGAGCAGTACTTC. Protein sequence: CASSISDRGTSYEQYF.

V gene TRBV10-3 combines with J gene TRBJ2-5, with TRBD1 matching over 7 bases. Germline CDR1 and CDR2: ENHRY and SYGVKD. The CDR3 is 15 amino acids. V lost 2 bases to trimming and J lost 4 bases; unmatched junction nucleotides: 7. The CDR3 bases are TGTGCCATCAGTGAGGGGGGACAGTGGGGAGAGACCCAGTACTTC. As protein: CAISEGGQWGETQYF.